These 31 T cell receptor beta chains came from one sample sequenced in a study of blood T cell repertoires in COVID-19. Profiled with immunoSEQ multiplex PCR; TCRdb holds only in-frame clones, not every one. The sample has about 54,000 clones; less than 95% are singletons. Source material: peripheral blood. These receptors all come from a woman aged 40-49 years with active COVID-19.

The chain uses TRBV5-1 and TRBJ1-1; D call uncertain. Trimming removed 7 bases from V and 1 base from J, with 14 bases in between. CDR3 length: 14 residues. Germline V gene sequence: CDR1 SGHRS, CDR2 YFSETQ. The CDR3 protein is CASLLGVENTEAFF. The CDR3 bases are TGCGCCAGCCTGCTAGGCGTGGAGAACACTGAAGCTTTCTTT.

The chain combines TRBV19 with TRBJ2-7; TRBD1 might be the D (6 bases). CDR3 length: 11 residues. CDR1 LNHDA and CDR2 SQIVND come from the germline V gene (reference sequence). Between the trimmed V and J ends, which lost 10 bases and 4 bases, there was a span of 11 bases. The CDR3 nucleotides are TGTGCCACCGCAGGGGCTTACGAGCAGTACTTC. Translated: CATAGAYEQYF. Full variable domain (rest looked up from reference TRBV19 and TRBJ2-7): DGGITQSPKYLFRKEGQNVTLSCEQNLNHDAMYWYRQDPGQGLRLIYYSQIVNDFQKGDIAEGYSVSREKKESFPLTVTSAQKNPTAFYLCATAGAYEQYFGPGTRLTVT.

The chain couples TRBV11-2 to TRBJ1-6; 7 nucleotides line up with TRBD1. The germline gives CDR1 SGHAT, CDR2 FQNNGV. The CDR3 covers 16 residues. The junction had 12 bases not matched to a gene; V was cut back by 5 bases and J by 8 bases. In DNA form, the CDR3 reads TGTGCCAGCAGCCCAAGCACCGGCAGGGGGGATTCACCCCTCCACTTT. This codes for CASSPSTGRGDSPLHF.

This clone was seen a handful of times. The chain combines TRBV4-1 with TRBJ1-1, with D unclear. Germline V gene sequence: CDR1 MGHRA, CDR2 YSYEKL. Trimming shortened V by 5 bases and J by 5 bases, and 15 bases separated the two germline ends. The CDR3 contains 14 residues. CDR3 in DNA: TGCGCCAGCAGCGGGCCCTTACGAGGGACTGAAGCTTTCTTT. The encoded protein is CASSGPLRGTEAFF.

The chain links TRBV24-1 to TRBJ2-2, with 8 positions matching TRBD2. CDR1 and CDR2 (germline): KGHDR, SFDVKD. V gave up 4 bases and J gave up 7 bases; unmatched junction bases: 1. This CDR3 spans 13 amino acids. The CDR3 DNA follows: TGTGCCACCAGTGACACTAGCGGCGGGGAGCTGTTTTTT. Amino acids: CATSDTSGGELFF.

The chain links TRBV6-1 to TRBJ2-3; possibly TRBD2 for D (7 bases). This CDR3 contains 16 residues. The germline gives CDR1 MNHNS, CDR2 SASEGT. V lost 2 bases and J 1 base, leaving 13 bases between the germline ends. The CDR3 spells CASSEQGRVGTDTQYF. In DNA form, the CDR3 reads TGTGCCAGCAGTGAACAGGGGAGGGTCGGCACAGATACGCAGTATTTT.

The chain employs TRBV11-2 and TRBJ1-4, with D unresolved. CDR3 length equals 16 residues. The germline V gene has CDR1 SGHAT and CDR2 FQNNGV. V lost 1 base and J 0 bases, leaving 9 bases between the germline ends. The CDR3 DNA is TGTGCCAGCAGCTTAGGTGCGGGATCAACTAATGAAAAACTGTTTTTT. Its protein is CASSLGAGSTNEKLFF.

The chain joins TRBV2 to TRBJ2-2, with 8 bases fitting TRBD2. Unmatched junction bases numbered 6, after V lost 4 bases and J lost 5 bases. Per the germline V gene, CDR1 is SNHLY and CDR2 is FYNNEI. The CDR3 has 15 amino acids. The CDR3 sequence is CASSVRGGGTGELFF. CDR3 sequence (DNA): TGTGCCAGCAGTGTCCGGGGGGGCGGAACCGGGGAGCTGTTTTTT.

The chain carries TRBV19 and TRBJ1-2; perhaps TRBD1 as D (5 bases). Trimming cost V 3 bases and J 7 bases, with 15 bases left between them. CDR1 LNHDA and CDR2 SQIVND come from the germline V gene (reference sequence). This CDR3 is 14 amino acids long. The CDR3 DNA sequence: TGTGCCAGTAGTATGGGGTTATATAGGGGTGGCTACACCTTC. Amino acids: CASSMGLYRGGYTF.

The V and J genes are TRBV2 and TRBJ1-1; no reliable D call. This CDR3 is 14 amino acids long. CDR1 and CDR2 from the germline V gene are SNHLY and FYNNEI. V lost 2 bases and J lost 3, with 10 bases in between. This CDR3 is CASSERGEDTEAFF. CDR3 bases: TGTGCCAGCAGTGAACGGGGAGAGGACACTGAAGCTTTCTTT.

The chain links TRBV30 to TRBJ1-2; D possibly corresponds to TRBD1 (6 bases). Germline CDR1 is GTSNPN and CDR2 is SVGIG (reference sequence). V gave up 2 bases and J gave up 4 bases, with 23 bases separating them. This CDR3 comprises 17 residues. The CDR3 region has the DNA TGTGCCTGGAGTCCAATAGGGGGATCATATGGGTTCTATGGCTACACCTTC. It is translated as CAWSPIGGSYGFYGYTF.

This sequence joins TRBV7-2 and TRBJ2-3; 7 bases map to TRBD2. CDR3 length: 17 amino acids. V lost 1 base to trimming and J lost 1 base; unmatched junction nucleotides: 8. Germline V gives CDR1 SGHTA, CDR2 FQGNSA. The CDR3 DNA follows: TGTGCCAGCAGCTTAGTATTCGGGGCGGGGGGCACAGATACGCAGTATTTT. Protein product: CASSLVFGAGGTDTQYF.

This clone was recorded many times. This rearrangement joins TRBV7-2 to TRBJ1-6; D uncertain. CDR1 is SGHTA, CDR2 FQGNSA, per germline. Trimming took off 3 bases at V and 13 bases at J, with 22 bases between the two ends. The CDR3 extends over 16 amino acids. CDR3 bases: TGTGCCAGCAGCTTTTTATCAGGCTCCCCAGACAACCCCCTCCACTTT. This sequence encodes CASSFLSGSPDNPLHF.

CDR3 sequence (DNA): TGCGCCAGCAGCTTGGGGTCTACAGCGGAGGGCTACACCTTC. Its translation: CASSLGSTAEGYTF. This chain links TRBV5-1 with TRBJ1-2; D unclear. Germline V gene lookup returns CDR1 SGHRS and CDR2 YFSETQ. The V end was cut by 0 bases, the J end by 8 bases, with 14 bases between. This CDR3 comprises 14 residues.

This chain uses TRBV18 with TRBJ1-4; TRBD1 matches 11 bases. This CDR3 spans 18 amino acids. Germline CDR1 reads KGHSH; CDR2 reads LQKENI. J lost 0 bases, V lost 5 bases, and 8 bases had no gene match. Here the CDR3 reads CASSAAPGQGATNEKLFF. The CDR3 nucleotides are TGTGCCAGCTCAGCAGCTCCGGGACAGGGGGCAACTAATGAAAAACTGTTTTTT.

The chain joins TRBV2 to TRBJ2-3; 7 nucleotides agree with TRBD2. V lost 3 bases and J lost 5; bases outside the gene matches: 8. The CDR3 is 15 residues long. Germline CDR1 SNHLY, CDR2 FYNNEI. CDR3: CASSDLIGEGDTQYF. CDR3 coding DNA: TGTGCCAGCAGTGATCTGATAGGGGAGGGAGATACGCAGTATTTT.

The chain recombines TRBV5-1 with TRBJ2-3; a possible D gene is TRBD1 (5 bases). CDR3 size: 14 residues. The V end was cut by 0 bases, the J end by 4 bases, with 9 bases between. Looked up from germline, CDR1 is SGHRS and CDR2 is YFSETQ. The CDR3 reads CASSLEGRADTQYF. CDR3 coding DNA: TGCGCCAGCAGCTTGGAGGGCAGGGCAGATACGCAGTATTTT. Drawing the rest from reference TRBV5-1 and TRBJ2-3, the complete variable domain is KAGVTQTPRYLIKTRGQQVTLSCSPISGHRSVSWYQQTPGQGLQFLFEYFSETQRNKGNFPGRFSGRQFSNSRSEMNVSTLELGDSALYLCASSLEGRADTQYFGPGTRLTVL.

This chain links TRBV7-8 with TRBJ1-2; perhaps TRBD1 as D (5 bases). CDR3 length: 16 residues. Germline V lookup: CDR1 SGHVS, CDR2 FQNEAQ. V was trimmed by 1 base and J by 7 bases, leaving 19 bases between them. The CDR3, as DNA: TGTGCCAGCAGCTTAGGGTCCCAGGGCGGATCGGGTGGCTACACCTTC. It is translated as CASSLGSQGGSGGYTF.

This chain joins TRBV7-9 and TRBJ2-7; 7 bases agree with TRBD2. V lost 8 bases and J lost 1; bases outside the gene matches: 5. Germline values: CDR1 SEHNR, CDR2 FQNEAQ (reference sequence). The CDR3 runs to 13 residues. As DNA, the CDR3 is TGTGCCAGCGGGAGGGCTCCTTCCTACGAGCAGTACTTC. This gives the protein CASGRAPSYEQYF.

CDR3 sequence (DNA): TGTGCCAGCAGCTTAGGGAACAGGGGTACCAAAAACATTCAGTACTTC. Its protein is CASSLGNRGTKNIQYF. This chain links TRBV7-3 with TRBJ2-4, with TRBD1 identical over 7 bases. The V segment lost 2 bases and the J segment 2 bases; nucleotides outside the gene matches: 6. The germline gives CDR1 SGHTA, CDR2 FQGTGA. The CDR3 length is 16 residues.

The chain recombines TRBV2 with TRBJ1-5; perhaps TRBD1 as D (6 bases). V gave up 4 bases and J gave up 5 bases, with 9 bases separating them. Germline V gene data show CDR1 as SNHLY and CDR2 as FYNNEI. The CDR3 has 13 residues. CDR3 DNA: TGTGCCAGCAGTGGGACAGATCATCAGCCCCAGCATTTT. It is translated as CASSGTDHQPQHF.

As to this clone: Other DNA variants within this sample encode the same CDR3. The rearrangement uses TRBV5-6 and TRBJ1-2; 9 nucleotides line up with TRBD1. In germline, CDR1 is SGHDT, CDR2 YYEEEE. CDR3 size: 12 residues. V dropped 3 bases and J dropped 12; count of bases not matched to a gene: 6. The CDR3 DNA is TGTGCCAGCAGCTGGGACAGGGACAGGAACACCTTC. This encodes CASSWDRDRNTF.

This clone was counted a single time. As DNA, the CDR3 is TGCGCCAGCAGCAGGGGACAGGCTAACTATGGCTACACCTTC. Translating it yields CASSRGQANYGYTF. This chain uses TRBV5-1 with TRBJ1-2, with 8 bases aligning to TRBD1. The length of the CDR3 is 14 residues. The junction had 2 bases not matched to a gene; V was cut back by 4 bases and J by 0 bases. CDR1 and CDR2 from the germline V gene are SGHRS and YFSETQ.

The V call is TRBV6-1, the J call TRBJ1-5; TRBD1 matches at 7 bases. V was clipped by 4 bases and J by 0 bases; unmatched bases: 12. Germline CDR1 is MNHNS and CDR2 is SASEGT. The CDR3 loop spans 18 amino acids. CDR3 sequence reads: CASSATGVSAYSNQPQHF. The CDR3 DNA is TGTGCCAGCAGTGCTACAGGGGTTTCAGCATATAGCAATCAGCCCCAGCATTTT.

The CDR3 DNA reads as TGTGCCACCAGCAGAGATCAAAGACTAGCGGGGGGGTACACCGGGGAGCTGTTTTTT. It specifies CATSRDQRLAGGYTGELFF. The chain is built from TRBV15 and TRBJ2-2; 14 bases line up with TRBD2. V lost 0 bases, J lost 3 bases, and 6 bases stayed unmatched. Germline CDR1 is LNHNV and CDR2 is YYDKDF (reference sequence). This CDR3 comprises 19 residues. Combining the CDR3 with reference TRBV15 and TRBJ2-2 gives the whole variable domain DAMVIQNPRYQVTQFGKPVTLSCSQTLNHNVMYWYQQKSSQAPKLLFHYYDKDFNNEADTPDNFQSRRPNTSFCFLDIRSPGLGDTAMYLCATSRDQRLAGGYTGELFFGEGSRLTVL.

The chain combines TRBV2 with TRBJ1-5; 7 nucleotides match TRBD1. The CDR3 extends over 16 amino acids. Trimming removed 6 bases from V and 7 bases from J; junction bases left unmatched: 15. Germline CDR1 and CDR2: SNHLY and FYNNEI. CDR3 loop: CASRDPANRGMQPQHF. CDR3 in DNA: TGTGCCAGCAGGGATCCAGCGAACAGGGGCATGCAGCCCCAGCATTTT.

This clone was seen just once. The chain links TRBV2 to TRBJ2-1; 11 positions match TRBD2. The CDR3 is made up of 15 amino acids. V dropped 7 bases and J dropped 4; count of bases not matched to a gene: 6. Germline V CDR1 and CDR2: SNHLY, FYNNEI. The DNA for the CDR3 is TGTGCCAGCACCGCGCTAGCGGGGGGTTACAATGAGCAGTTCTTC. Encoded protein: CASTALAGGYNEQFF.

The CDR3 loop is CASSPGATNEKLFF. Here the CDR3 DNA reads TGTGCCAGCTCACCAGGGGCCACTAATGAAAAACTGTTTTTT. The chain joins TRBV18 to TRBJ1-4; the D gene is possibly TRBD1 (5 bases). The CDR3 sequence is 14 residues long. The germline gives CDR1 KGHSH, CDR2 LQKENI. Between the trimmed V and J ends, which lost 2 bases and 2 bases, there was a span of 6 bases.

Only one count was recorded for this clone. The rearrangement links TRBV4-3 to TRBJ1-5, with D perhaps TRBD1 (5 bases). The V gene's germline CDR1 is LGHNA and CDR2 YSLEER. The CDR3 runs to 15 residues. V gave up 5 bases and J gave up 6 bases, with 17 bases separating them. DNA of the CDR3: TGCGCCAGCAGCAATGCTCGGGGGTTCGGTCAGCCCCAGCATTTT. Its protein is CASSNARGFGQPQHF.

The J gene is TRBJ2-3, the V gene TRBV5-5, with TRBD2 matching 9 bases. V gave up 3 bases and J gave up 2 bases; unmatched junction bases: 7. CDR3 size: 16 residues. Germline-derived CDR1 and CDR2 are SGHKS and YYEKEE (reference sequence). The CDR3 loop is CASSSGSGGITDTQYF. The CDR3 DNA reads TGTGCCAGCAGCTCGGGGAGCGGGGGGATCACAGATACGCAGTATTTT.

This clone was observed a handful of times. V and J are TRBV20-1 and TRBJ2-1; 12 nucleotides agree with TRBD2. The J segment lost 10 bases and the V segment lost 3 bases, leaving 10 bases of the junction unmatched. Germline-derived CDR1 and CDR2 are DFQATT and SNEGSKA (reference sequence). The CDR3 sequence is 15 residues long. The CDR3 DNA reads TGCAGTGCTAGTCGAGCTAGCGGGGGGGCCGAGGAGCAGTTCTTC. Protein: CSASRASGGAEEQFF.